These 26 T cell receptor beta chains share one sample of origin, sequenced in a study of a mutant IDH1 vaccine in newly diagnosed glioma. Documented time point: week 11, during vaccination. Doses comprised 300 ug of mutant IDH1 20-mer peptide each, plus topical imiquimod. These receptors are not linked to any known antigen. Clones were read by immunoSEQ multiplex PCR, and TCRdb kept only the in-frame ones, dropping some. The sample records tens of thousands of clones, 65% to 85% being singletons. The sequences come from PBMCs, collected from a glioma patient whose treatment included an IDH1 peptide vaccine. The receptors were sampled from a woman aged 45-59 years with glioma.

This chain connects TRBV6-5 to TRBJ1-1, with a tentative D call TRBD1 (6 bases). V was trimmed by 2 bases and J by 4 bases, leaving 11 bases between them. The CDR3 contains 14 residues. Germline CDR1 MNHEY, CDR2 SVGAGI. CDR3 nucleotide sequence: TGTGCCAGCAGTTACGCCGCCAGGGGCACTGAAGCTTTCTTT. This codes for CASSYAARGTEAFF.

V gene TRBV18 combines with J gene TRBJ2-7; D is perhaps TRBD1 (5 bases). Trimming cost V 3 bases and J 6 bases, with 18 bases left between them. The CDR3 is 15 amino acids. Looked up from germline, CDR1 is KGHSH and CDR2 is LQKENI. This CDR3 reads CASSPGQENFREQYF. For the CDR3, the DNA is TGTGCCAGCTCACCGGGGCAGGAAAACTTCCGCGAGCAGTACTTC.

V gene TRBV6-1 combines with J gene TRBJ2-7; D uncertain. Trimming cost V 3 bases and J 4 bases, with 10 bases left between them. There are 13 residues in the CDR3. The germline V gene has CDR1 MNHNS and CDR2 SASEGT. CDR3 sequence (DNA): TGTGCCAGCAGTGATGGCTCTTGGTACGAGCAGTACTTC. Amino acid sequence: CASSDGSWYEQYF.

This clone was found once. The gene calls are TRBV28 and TRBJ1-2, with D possibly being TRBD1 (5 bases). The CDR3 runs to 13 residues. V was trimmed by 5 bases and J by 1 base, leaving 8 bases between them. Germline V gene sequence: CDR1 MDHEN, CDR2 SYDVKM. CDR3 sequence (DNA): TGTGCCAGCAGTCCCGGGGGTAACTATGGCTACACCTTC. Translating it yields CASSPGGNYGYTF.

The chain carries TRBV6-1 and TRBJ1-2; a possible D gene is TRBD1 (6 bases). Germline V CDR1 and CDR2: MNHNS, SASEGT. The V end lost 0 bases, the J end lost 6 bases, and 14 bases lay between the germline ends. The CDR3 has 15 residues. Here the CDR3 DNA reads TGTGCCAGCAGTGAAGCTGGAGGGGGGGAAGATGGCTACACCTTC. This codes for CASSEAGGGEDGYTF.

On this clone itself: At one end the junction does not follow the germline gene, possibly because of a read error. The rearrangement uses TRBV7-2 and TRBJ1-6; 9 bases match TRBD1. Germline V CDR1 and CDR2: SGHTA, FQGNSA. CDR3 length equals 16 residues. The CDR3 spells CASSARTGAYSSPLHF. CDR3 nucleotide sequence: TGTGCCAGCAGCGCACGGACAGGGGCTTATAGTTCACCCCTCCACTTT.

In its sample, this clone was seen once. J is TRBJ1-1 and V is TRBV6-1; D call uncertain. The germline V gene has CDR1 MNHNS and CDR2 SASEGT. The CDR3 covers 14 residues. Trimming stripped 1 base from V and 1 base from J, with 7 bases between. This CDR3 reads CASSEERGNTEAFF. The DNA of the CDR3 is TGTGCCAGCAGTGAAGAACGGGGGAACACTGAAGCTTTCTTT.

This chain links TRBV6-1 with TRBJ1-4; unclear D gene. The CDR3 consists of 13 residues. Trimming stripped 1 base from V and 4 bases from J, with 4 bases between. Germline lookup yields CDR1 MNHNS and CDR2 SASEGT. The DNA for the CDR3 is TGTGCCAGCAGTGAAGGTTATAATGAAAAACTGTTTTTT. Translating gives CASSEGYNEKLFF.

The chain has TRBV6-5 and TRBJ2-7, with 9 nucleotides matching TRBD1. V lost 6 bases, J lost 4 bases, and 4 bases stayed unmatched. CDR3 length equals 13 residues. Germline V gene sequence: CDR1 MNHEY, CDR2 SVGAGI. CDR3 protein: CASRGQGSYEQYF. The CDR3 nucleotides are TGTGCCAGCAGGGGACAGGGATCGTACGAGCAGTACTTC.

This clone was detected once. The V call is TRBV6-1, the J call TRBJ1-2; D is undetermined. V was shortened by 0 bases and J by 7 bases, with 15 bases between the two germline ends. The germline V gene has CDR1 MNHNS and CDR2 SASEGT. The CDR3 loop spans 15 amino acids. DNA for the CDR3: TGTGCCAGCAGTGAAGCGTTTGAAAACGGCGGTGGCTACACCTTC. Translated: CASSEAFENGGGYTF.

The chain is built from TRBV6-1 and TRBJ1-4; TRBD1 might be the D (6 bases). V was trimmed by 7 bases and J by 7 bases, leaving 16 bases between them. CDR1 and CDR2 (germline): MNHNS, SASEGT. The CDR3 covers 14 residues. The CDR3 nucleotides read TGTGCCAGCATTCTAGACAGGAGGAGTGAAAAACTGTTTTTT. Encoded protein: CASILDRRSEKLFF.

V gene TRBV4-3 combines with J gene TRBJ1-2, with TRBD1 matching over 7 bases. Unmatched junction bases numbered 10, after V lost 4 bases and J lost 5 bases. Germline loops: CDR1 LGHNA, CDR2 YSLEER. The CDR3 spans 15 residues. Written as DNA, the CDR3 is TGCGCCAGCAGCCGCACTAAGGGGGCACAATATGGCTACACCTTC. Its translation: CASSRTKGAQYGYTF.

This chain uses TRBV19 with TRBJ2-1; a possible D gene is TRBD1 (5 bases). V gave up 1 base and J gave up 5 bases, with 12 bases separating them. Germline CDR1 is LNHDA and CDR2 is SQIVND (reference sequence). The CDR3 consists of 15 residues. CDR3 in amino acids: CASSIGLRQNNEQFF. In nucleotides, the CDR3 is TGTGCCAGTAGTATAGGTCTAAGACAGAACAATGAGCAGTTCTTC.

V and J are TRBV6-1 and TRBJ1-2; perhaps TRBD1 as D (5 bases). The CDR3 has 13 residues. Germline CDR1 and CDR2: MNHNS and SASEGT. The V end lost 5 bases, the J end lost 4 bases, and 11 bases lay between the germline ends. CDR3 region: CASSRDRSYGYTF. The CDR3 coding sequence is TGTGCCAGCAGTCGAGACAGAAGCTATGGCTACACCTTC.

The gene calls are TRBV12-5 and TRBJ1-5; D gene uncertain. Per the germline V gene, CDR1 is LGHNT and CDR2 is FRNRAP. The CDR3 length is 12 residues. The V end lost 6 bases, the J end lost 5 bases, and 8 bases lay between the germline ends. This CDR3 is CASGAGYQPQHF. The CDR3 nucleotides are TGTGCTAGTGGGGCGGGGTATCAGCCCCAGCATTTT.

This chain uses TRBV6-5 with TRBJ1-4; perhaps TRBD1 as D (5 bases). The CDR3 runs 12 residues. CDR1 and CDR2 from the germline V gene are MNHEY and SVGAGI. The V gene lost 2 bases and the J gene lost 8 bases, with 6 bases spanning the gap. The CDR3 DNA reads TGTGCCAGCAGTTACGAGGGGGAAAAACTGTTTTTT. As protein: CASSYEGEKLFF.

The sample holds a few counts of this clone. The gene calls are TRBV7-9 and TRBJ2-1, with 10 bases identical to TRBD1. Trimming removed 0 bases from V and 9 bases from J; junction bases left unmatched: 5. The germline CDR1 and CDR2 sequences are SEHNR and FQNEAQ (reference sequence). This CDR3 has 15 residues. The CDR3: CASSLATGGIGEQFF. CDR3 in DNA: TGTGCCAGCAGCTTAGCGACAGGGGGCATCGGTGAGCAGTTCTTC.

This chain joins TRBV27 and TRBJ1-5; 12 positions agree with TRBD1. J lost 6 bases, V lost 2 bases, and 2 bases had no gene match. The CDR3 consists of 15 residues. From germline, CDR1 is MNHEY and CDR2 SMNVEV (reference sequence). The CDR3 nucleotides are TGTGCCAGCAGTTTAGGGACAGGGGGCGGTCAGCCCCAGCATTTT. Amino acid sequence: CASSLGTGGGQPQHF.

This clone was found a few times. The chain recombines TRBV15 with TRBJ1-4, with D uncertain. The CDR3 is 15 residues long. Trimming cost V 0 bases and J 1 base, with 6 bases left between them. Looked up from germline, CDR1 is LNHNV and CDR2 is YYDKDF (reference sequence). In nucleotides, the CDR3 is TGTGCCACCAGCAGAGATAAAGGAACTAATGAAAAACTGTTTTTT. Translated, it gives CATSRDKGTNEKLFF.

V is TRBV5-5 and J is TRBJ1-4; D ambiguous. CDR1 and CDR2 (germline): SGHKS, YYEKEE (reference sequence). This CDR3 region has 12 residues. V was pared by 3 bases and J by 14 bases, with 14 bases between. The CDR3 DNA reads TGTGCCAGCAGCTGGAACCAGGAAGGGCTGTTTTTT. Translating it yields CASSWNQEGLFF. The variable domain in full, completed from reference TRBV5-5 and TRBJ1-4, reads DAGVTQSPTHLIKTRGQQVTLRCSPISGHKSVSWYQQVLGQGPQFIFQYYEKEERGRGNFPDRFSARQFPNYSSELNVNALLLGDSALYLCASSWNQEGLFFGSGTQLSVL.

The chain joins TRBV18 to TRBJ1-3, with D unresolved. This CDR3 spans 13 amino acids. Per germline, CDR1 KGHSH and CDR2 LQKENI. Trimming took 3 bases from V and 4 from J, leaving 7 bases between them. This CDR3 is CASSPKEGNTIYF. In DNA form, the CDR3 reads TGTGCCAGCTCACCGAAGGAAGGAAACACCATATATTTT.

This chain uses TRBV6-5 with TRBJ2-7; TRBD1 agrees at 12 bases. The length of the CDR3 is 14 residues. The germline CDR1 and CDR2 sequences are MNHEY and SVGAGI. Unmatched junction bases numbered 6, after V lost 6 bases and J lost 6 bases. The CDR3 loop reads CASRLGTGGSEQYF. For the CDR3, the DNA is TGTGCCAGCAGACTCGGGACAGGGGGCAGCGAGCAGTACTTC.

In this sample, this clone turned up a few times. The rearrangement uses TRBV6-1 and TRBJ1-2; the D gene is possibly TRBD1 (5 bases). The ends were cut back, 7 bases at V and 6 bases at J, with 15 bases in the middle. CDR1 and CDR2 (germline): MNHNS, SASEGT. The CDR3 has 13 amino acids. The CDR3 bases are TGTGCCAGCACCCTAACGGCAGGGAATGGCTACACCTTC. It is translated as CASTLTAGNGYTF.

The V call is TRBV19, the J call TRBJ1-2; tentative D call: TRBD1 (6 bases). The CDR3 loop spans 15 amino acids. V shed 4 bases and J shed 4 bases, with 16 bases lying between them. Germline V gene sequence: CDR1 LNHDA, CDR2 SQIVND (reference sequence). CDR3 residues: CASSRNSAGAYGYTF. In nucleotides, the CDR3 is TGTGCCAGTAGTAGAAATAGCGCGGGGGCCTATGGCTACACCTTC.

The CDR3 DNA follows: TGTGCCAGCAGCCCGACAGGGGTTCAGAACACCGGGGAGCTGTTTTTT. Amino acids: CASSPTGVQNTGELFF. The chain is built from TRBV2 and TRBJ2-2; 8 bases align to TRBD1. Trimming took 6 bases from V and 1 from J; bases not matched to a gene: 7. In germline, CDR1 is SNHLY, CDR2 FYNNEI. This CDR3 contains 16 residues.

The chain joins TRBV5-1 to TRBJ2-1, with 7 bases lining up with TRBD1. This CDR3 is built from 15 residues. CDR1 and CDR2 (germline): SGHRS, YFSETQ. V lost 4 bases to trimming and J lost 0 bases; unmatched junction nucleotides: 4. Written as DNA, the CDR3 is TGCGCCAGCAGCCCGGACAGGAGCTCCTACAATGAGCAGTTCTTC. Its protein product is CASSPDRSSYNEQFF.